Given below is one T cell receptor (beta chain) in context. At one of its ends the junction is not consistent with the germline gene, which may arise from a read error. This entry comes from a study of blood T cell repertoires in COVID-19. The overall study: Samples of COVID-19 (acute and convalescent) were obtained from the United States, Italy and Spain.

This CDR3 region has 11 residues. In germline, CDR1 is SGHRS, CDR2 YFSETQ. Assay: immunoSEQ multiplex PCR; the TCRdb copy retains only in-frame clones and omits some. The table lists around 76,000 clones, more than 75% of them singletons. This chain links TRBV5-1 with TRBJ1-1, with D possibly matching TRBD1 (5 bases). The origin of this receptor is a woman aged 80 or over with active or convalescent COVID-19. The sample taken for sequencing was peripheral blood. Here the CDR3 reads CASSGGWGTSF. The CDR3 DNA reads TGCGCCAGCAGCGGGGGGTGGGGGACTTCCTTT.